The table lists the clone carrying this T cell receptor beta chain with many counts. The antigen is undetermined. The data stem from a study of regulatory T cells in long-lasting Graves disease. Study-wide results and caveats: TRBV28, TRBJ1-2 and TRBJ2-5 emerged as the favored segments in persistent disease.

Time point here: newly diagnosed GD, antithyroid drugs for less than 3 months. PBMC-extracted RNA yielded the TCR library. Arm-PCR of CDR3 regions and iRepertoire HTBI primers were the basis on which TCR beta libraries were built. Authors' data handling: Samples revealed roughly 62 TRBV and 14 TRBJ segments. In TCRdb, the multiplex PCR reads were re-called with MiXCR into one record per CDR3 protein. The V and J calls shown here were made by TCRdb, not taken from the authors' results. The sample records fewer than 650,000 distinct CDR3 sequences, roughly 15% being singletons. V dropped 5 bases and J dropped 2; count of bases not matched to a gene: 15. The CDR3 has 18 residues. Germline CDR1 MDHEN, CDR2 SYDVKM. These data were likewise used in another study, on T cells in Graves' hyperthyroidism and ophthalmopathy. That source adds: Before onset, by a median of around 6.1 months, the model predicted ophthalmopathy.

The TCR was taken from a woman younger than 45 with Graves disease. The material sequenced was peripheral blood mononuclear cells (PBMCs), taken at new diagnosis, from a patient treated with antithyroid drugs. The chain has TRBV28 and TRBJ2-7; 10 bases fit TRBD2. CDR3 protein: CASSHPSLLAGRPYEQYF. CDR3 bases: TGTGCCAGCAGTCACCCATCCCTACTAGCGGGACGTCCCTACGAGCAGTACTTC.